The present T cell receptor (beta chain) was sequenced within a study of blood T cell repertoires in COVID-19. Generated by immunoSEQ multiplex PCR, the TCRdb table keeps only in-frame clones and is missing some. The sample holds almost 250,000 clones, approximately 89% seen once. The germline CDR1 and CDR2 sequences are SGDLS and YYNGEE. V was cut by 0 bases and J by 3 bases, with 12 bases left in between. CDR3 length equals 15 residues. The V call is TRBV9, the J call TRBJ1-1; D unresolved. Material: peripheral blood. This receptor was taken from a woman aged 55-70 years who had recovered from COVID-19. Written as DNA, the CDR3 is TGTGCCAGCAGCGTAGATCCGGGGTCGGACACTGAAGCTTTCTTT. This sequence encodes CASSVDPGSDTEAFF.